The present TCR beta chain was sequenced within a study of cytomegalovirus exposure and HLA in healthy donors. Turning to the study itself: An earlier analysis found roughly 100 million unique TCR beta sequences from roughly 170 million T cells.

The PCR was carried out with 60 Vbeta primers and 13 Jbeta primers. Only in-frame clones appear in the TCRdb table, and some are missing; sequencing was by immunoSEQ multiplex PCR. The sample shows about 130,000 clones, around 8.5% of them seen only once. The sequence was collected from a man in his forties or fifties in good health and CMV-seronegative. The sequenced material came from PBMCs.

CDR3 sequence: CASSPQGKVHEQYF. CDR3 coding DNA: TGTGCCAGCTCACCCCAGGGAAAGGTCCACGAGCAGTACTTC. The rearrangement joins TRBV18 to TRBJ2-7; D is perhaps TRBD1 (5 bases). With 3 bases removed from V and 5 bases from J, the gap between germline ends came to 14 bases. The CDR3 has 14 amino acids. Germline values: CDR1 KGHSH, CDR2 LQKENI.